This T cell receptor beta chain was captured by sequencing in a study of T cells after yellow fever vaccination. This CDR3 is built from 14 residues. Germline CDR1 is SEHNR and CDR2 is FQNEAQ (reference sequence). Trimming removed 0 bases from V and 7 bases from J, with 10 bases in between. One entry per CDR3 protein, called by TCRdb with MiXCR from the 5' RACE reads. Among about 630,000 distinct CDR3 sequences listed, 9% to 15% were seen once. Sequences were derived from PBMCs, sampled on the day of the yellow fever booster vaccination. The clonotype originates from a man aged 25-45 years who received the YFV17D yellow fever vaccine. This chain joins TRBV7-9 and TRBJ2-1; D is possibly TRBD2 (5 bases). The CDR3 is CASSLAGERNEQFF. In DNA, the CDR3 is TGTGCCAGCAGCTTAGCGGGAGAACGGAATGAGCAGTTCTTC.